This T cell receptor beta chain appears in the sequencing data of a study of neurological immune-mediated disorders. General study points: Private repertoires in all groups were suggested, as expanded clones shared no CDR3 amino acid sequences across subjects.

Specified time point: longitudinal time-point 2. Unsorted libraries were prepared from 2 million PBMCs that had been stored at -80 C. J lost 10 bases, V lost 5 bases, and 13 bases had no gene match. The CDR3 runs 16 residues. A 10-nucleotide random UMI tagged transcripts in template-switch 5'RACE cDNA synthesis. A single run covered 15-18 subjects with over 200 million TCR-beta sequences. TCRdb ran MiXCR on the 5' RACE reads and lists one entry per CDR3 protein. The data contain roughly 45,000 distinct CDR3 sequences, about 12% of them singletons. Ten or more counts support this clonotype. What it binds is unknown.

The specimen was PBMCs. The receptor's source is a male donor with HTLV-1-associated myelopathy (HAM/TSP). The chain recombines TRBV12-3 or TRBV12-4 with TRBJ1-6; 8 bases are a match to TRBD1. The chain's CDR3 is CASSLGQGLLRSPLHF. CDR3 DNA: TGTGCCAGCAGTCTAGGACAGGGTCTGCTTCGATCACCCCTCCACTTT.